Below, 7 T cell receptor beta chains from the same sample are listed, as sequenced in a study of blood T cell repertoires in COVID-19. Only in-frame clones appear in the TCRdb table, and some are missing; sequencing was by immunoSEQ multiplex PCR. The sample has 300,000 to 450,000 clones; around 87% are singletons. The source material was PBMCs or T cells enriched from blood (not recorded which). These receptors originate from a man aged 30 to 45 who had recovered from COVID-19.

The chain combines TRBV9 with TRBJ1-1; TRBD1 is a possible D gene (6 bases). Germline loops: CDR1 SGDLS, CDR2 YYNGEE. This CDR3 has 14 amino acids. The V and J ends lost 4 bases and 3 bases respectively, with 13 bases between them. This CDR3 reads CASSSSGADTEAFF. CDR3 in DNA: TGTGCCAGCAGCTCCTCAGGGGCCGACACTGAAGCTTTCTTT. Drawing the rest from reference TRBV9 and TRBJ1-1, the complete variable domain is DSGVTQTPKHLITATGQRVTLRCSPRSGDLSVYWYQQSLDQGLQFLIQYYNGEERAKGNILERFSAQQFPDLHSELNLSSLELGDSALYFCASSSSGADTEAFFGQGTRLTVV.

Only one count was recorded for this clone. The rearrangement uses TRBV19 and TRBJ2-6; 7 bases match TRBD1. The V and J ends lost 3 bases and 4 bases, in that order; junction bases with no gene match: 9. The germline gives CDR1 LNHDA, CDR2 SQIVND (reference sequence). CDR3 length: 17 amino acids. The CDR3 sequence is CASSMLPTGTGANVLTF. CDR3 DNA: TGTGCCAGTAGTATGCTCCCGACAGGGACCGGGGCCAACGTCCTGACTTTC.

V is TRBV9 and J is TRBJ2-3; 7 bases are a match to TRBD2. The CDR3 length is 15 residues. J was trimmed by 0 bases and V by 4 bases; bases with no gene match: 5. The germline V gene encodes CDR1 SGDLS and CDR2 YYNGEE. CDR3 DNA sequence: TGTGCCAGCAGCCCCCGGGGGGTGAGCACAGATACGCAGTATTTT. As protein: CASSPRGVSTDTQYF.

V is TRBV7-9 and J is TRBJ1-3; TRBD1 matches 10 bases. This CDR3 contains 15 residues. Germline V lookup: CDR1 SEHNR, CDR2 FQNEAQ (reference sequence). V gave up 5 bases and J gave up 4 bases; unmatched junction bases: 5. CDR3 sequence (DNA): TGTGCCAGCAGCCCGGGACAGGGGACGGGAAACACCATATATTTT. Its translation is CASSPGQGTGNTIYF.

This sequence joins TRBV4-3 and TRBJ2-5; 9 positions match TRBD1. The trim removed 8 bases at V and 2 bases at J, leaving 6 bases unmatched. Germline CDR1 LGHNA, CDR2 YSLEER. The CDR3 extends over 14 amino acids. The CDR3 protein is CASALGTGQETQYF. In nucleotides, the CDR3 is TGCGCCAGCGCGTTGGGGACAGGGCAAGAGACCCAGTACTTC.

As DNA, the CDR3 is TGCGCCAGCAGTAGGGACAGGGGTTTCAATGAGCAGTTCTTC. Amino acids: CASSRDRGFNEQFF. This chain uses TRBV10-2 with TRBJ2-1; TRBD1 matches at 10 bases. This CDR3 spans 14 amino acids. Germline V gene lookup returns CDR1 WSHSY and CDR2 SAAADI. Unmatched junction bases numbered 4, after V lost 5 bases and J lost 6 bases.

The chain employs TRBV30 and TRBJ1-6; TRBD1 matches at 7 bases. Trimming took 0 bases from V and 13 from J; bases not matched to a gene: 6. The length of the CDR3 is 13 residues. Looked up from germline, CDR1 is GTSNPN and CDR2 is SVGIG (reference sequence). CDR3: CAWSVKGAGPLHF. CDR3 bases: TGTGCCTGGAGTGTTAAGGGGGCCGGTCCCCTCCACTTT.